This T cell receptor beta chain stems from a study of neurological immune-mediated disorders. This clonotype was counted at least ten times. 5'RACE with 10-nucleotide random UMIs generated the cDNA. Over 180 million TCR-beta sequences from 15-18 subjects came from every sequencing run. TCRdb reanalysed the 5' RACE reads using MiXCR and keeps one entry per CDR3 protein. The data show about 74,000 distinct CDR3 sequences, with 4% to 6% seen just once and just under 7.5% held by the top ten. Germline CDR1 and CDR2: SGHKS and YYEKEE (reference sequence). The length of the CDR3 is 17 residues. V shed 4 bases, J shed 6 bases, and the junction held 13 bases outside the gene matches.

Sequencing was carried out using PBMCs. The receptor was isolated from a man in his late teens or twenties with multiple sclerosis. V gene TRBV5-5 combines with J gene TRBJ2-1, with 10 bases matching TRBD1. The chain's CDR3 is CASSGLSRDRGPNEQFF. The CDR3 region has the DNA TGTGCCAGCAGCGGCCTTAGCCGGGACAGGGGACCCAATGAGCAGTTCTTC.